What follows are 10 T cell receptor beta chains derived from one specimen sequenced in a study of technical replicates of blood from a handful of donors. The repertoire was sequenced with immunoSEQ multiplex PCR; TCRdb's copy has only in-frame clones and lacks some. The sample consists of 75,000 to 100,000 clones, over 90% of them appearing once. The sample consisted of T cells isolated from PBMCs. Receptors were obtained from a human donor in good health.

The chain carries TRBV7-2 and TRBJ1-5; D might be TRBD1 (5 bases). V lost 5 bases and J 8 bases, leaving 22 bases between the germline ends. The CDR3 length is 16 residues. From germline, CDR1 is SGHTA and CDR2 FQGNSA. The CDR3 DNA is TGTGCCAGCAGCCCCGGCGGCGGGGGTGTCAACGAGCCCCAGCATTTT. Protein sequence: CASSPGGGGVNEPQHF.

This clone has just one count. The J gene is TRBJ2-2, the V gene TRBV2, with 10 nucleotides matching TRBD1. The germline V gene has CDR1 SNHLY and CDR2 FYNNEI. Trimming removed 4 bases from V and 4 bases from J; junction bases left unmatched: 3. This CDR3 is 15 amino acids long. The CDR3 reads CASSAGTGATGELFF. As DNA, the CDR3 is TGTGCCAGCAGTGCAGGGACAGGGGCCACCGGGGAGCTGTTTTTT. The full variable domain, with the rest looked up from reference TRBV2 and TRBJ2-2, is EPEVTQTPSHQVTQMGQEVILRCVPISNHLYFYWYRQILGQKVEFLVSFYNNEISEKSEIFDDQFSVERPDGSNFTLKIRSTKLEDSAMYFCASSAGTGATGELFFGEGSRLTVL.

Remarks on this clone: Different DNA sequences within this sample yield the same CDR3. This rearrangement joins TRBV5-1 to TRBJ2-1, with 8 positions matching TRBD2. From germline, CDR1 is SGHRS and CDR2 YFSETQ. V lost 2 bases, J lost 6 bases, and 1 base stayed unmatched. The CDR3 has 13 residues. The CDR3 is CASSLREGNEQFF. The CDR3 DNA reads as TGCGCCAGCAGCTTACGGGAGGGCAATGAGCAGTTCTTC.

The chain carries TRBV30 and TRBJ2-2; unclear D gene. The CDR3 consists of 12 residues. Trimming took 2 bases from V and 2 from J, leaving 3 bases between them. Looked up from germline, CDR1 is GTSNPN and CDR2 is SVGIG (reference sequence). The CDR3 nucleotides read TGTGCCTGGAGTCTAAACACCGGGGAGCTGTTTTTT. Translating it yields CAWSLNTGELFF.

This chain connects TRBV5-4 to TRBJ1-4; 7 bases are shared with TRBD1. In germline, CDR1 is SGHNT, CDR2 YYREEE (reference sequence). Trimming took 4 bases from V and 4 from J; bases not matched to a gene: 10. The CDR3 consists of 16 residues. Written as DNA, the CDR3 is TGTGCCAGCAGCGCCATGTCCGGGACAGTTAATGAAAAACTGTTTTTT. Its protein is CASSAMSGTVNEKLFF.

The chain has TRBV7-3 and TRBJ1-1, with 11 bases lining up with TRBD1. The J segment lost 1 base and the V segment lost 2 bases, leaving 3 bases of the junction unmatched. The CDR3 contains 16 residues. Germline assignment: CDR1 SGHTA and CDR2 FQGTGA. Written as DNA, the CDR3 is TGTGCCAGCAGCTTAGGGGACAGGGGGGCGAACACTGAAGCTTTCTTT. Translation gives CASSLGDRGANTEAFF.

The rearrangement links TRBV25-1 to TRBJ2-1; 12 nucleotides match TRBD2. The V and J ends lost 3 bases and 4 bases, in that order; junction bases with no gene match: 10. Germline CDR1 and CDR2: MGHDK and SYGVNS. This CDR3 comprises 18 residues. CDR3 coding DNA: TGTGCCAGCAGTGACCCCTCGCTACTAGCGGGGGGTTACAATGAGCAGTTCTTC. Its protein is CASSDPSLLAGGYNEQFF.

The CDR3 loop is CASSLFLTVNEKLFF. CDR3 bases: TGTGCCAGCAGTTTATTTTTGACAGTCAATGAAAAACTGTTTTTT. The chain links TRBV28 to TRBJ1-4; weak D call: TRBD1 (5 bases). V lost 1 base and J lost 5, with 11 bases in between. Germline V gene sequence: CDR1 MDHEN, CDR2 SYDVKM. The CDR3 totals 15 residues.

The genes are TRBV14 and TRBJ2-1; no definite D call. Germline V lookup: CDR1 SGHDN, CDR2 FVKESK. CDR3 length: 16 amino acids. The V and J ends lost 5 bases and 1 base respectively, with 15 bases between them. CDR3 region: CASSAIYAYSYNEQFF. CDR3 nucleotide sequence: TGTGCCAGCAGCGCCATCTACGCGTATTCCTACAATGAGCAGTTCTTC.

For the CDR3, the DNA is TGCGCCAGCCGGGACAGGGGATATGGCTACACCTTC. Its protein product is CASRDRGYGYTF. The chain is built from TRBV10-2 and TRBJ1-2; 10 bases are a match to TRBD1. Germline trimming cut 8 bases from V and 5 bases from J; bases unmatched to any gene: 2. CDR1 and CDR2 (germline): WSHSY, SAAADI. The CDR3 is made up of 12 amino acids.